Here is one TCR beta chain with its context. Produced via immunoSEQ multiplex PCR; TCRdb's table is partial and in-frame only. The sample holds about 45,000 clones, around 82% seen once. The germline V gene has CDR1 MNHNS and CDR2 SASEGT. Trimming at V came to 2 bases and at J to 8 bases, leaving 4 bases not matched to a gene. CDR3 length: 13 amino acids. Time point noted: peripheral blood 6 weeks after treatment start. This record belongs to a study of PD-L1 blockade in urothelial cancer. The chain links TRBV6-1 to TRBJ1-1, with 8 bases lining up with TRBD1. This TCR came from a man in his sixties with urothelial cancer. The source was PBMCs, collected around atezolizumab (anti-PD-L1) treatment. The CDR3 nucleotides are TGTGCCAGCAGTGAACCGGCAGGGGGCGAAGCTTTCTTT. It translates to CASSEPAGGEAFF.